Listed here are 28 T cell receptor beta chains from one sample, sequenced in a study of blood T cell repertoires in COVID-19. TCRdb keeps only in-frame clones here, not all; method: immunoSEQ multiplex PCR. The sample consists of under 200,000 clones, over 80% of them appearing once. Source material: peripheral blood. The source of these receptors is a woman aged 60 to 75 with acute or convalescent COVID-19.

Turning to this clone: At one of its ends the junction is not consistent with the germline gene, which may arise from a read error. The chain combines TRBV6-4 with TRBJ1-1; D call uncertain. Germline V gene data show CDR1 as MRHNA and CDR2 as SNTAGT. CDR3 length: 14 residues. CDR3 in amino acids: CASSVRGRNAEAFF. CDR3 coding DNA: TGTGCCAGCAGTGTCAGAGGGAGGAACGCTGAAGCTTTCTTT.

The V gene is TRBV30, the J gene TRBJ1-5; D perhaps matches TRBD1 (5 bases). Germline V gives CDR1 GTSNPN, CDR2 SVGIG (reference sequence). The CDR3 consists of 11 residues. Trimming pared 1 base from V and 9 bases from J, leaving 7 bases between. The CDR3 region is CAWSGQGPQHF. CDR3 DNA: TGTGCCTGGAGTGGTCAGGGGCCCCAGCATTTT. Together with reference TRBV30 and TRBJ1-5, the CDR3 gives the full variable domain: SQTIHQWPATLVQPVGSPLSLECTVEGTSNPNLYWYRQAAGRGLQLLFYSVGIGQISSEVPQNLSASRPQDRQFILSSKKLLLSDSGFYLCAWSGQGPQHFGDGTRLSIL.

The chain employs TRBV5-1 and TRBJ2-1; D is perhaps TRBD2 (5 bases). V was trimmed by 4 bases and J by 8 bases, leaving 7 bases between them. Germline loops: CDR1 SGHRS, CDR2 YFSETQ. CDR3 length: 11 residues. DNA of the CDR3: TGCGCCAGCAGCAGTAGCGATGAGCAGTTCTTC. Protein product: CASSSSDEQFF. Full variable domain (outside the CDR3, taken from reference TRBV5-1 and TRBJ2-1): KAGVTQTPRYLIKTRGQQVTLSCSPISGHRSVSWYQQTPGQGLQFLFEYFSETQRNKGNFPGRFSGRQFSNSRSEMNVSTLELGDSALYLCASSSSDEQFFGPGTRLTVL.

This clone came up a few times. The chain combines TRBV3-1 (or the pseudogene TRBV3-2) with TRBJ2-7, with 7 bases fitting TRBD2. The CDR3 loop spans 13 amino acids. Unmatched junction bases numbered 5, after V lost 3 bases and J lost 6 bases. CDR1 is LGHDT and CDR2 is YNNKEL in the germline V gene (reference sequence). The chain's CDR3 is CASSHGTNAEQYF. DNA of the CDR3: TGTGCCAGCAGCCATGGGACTAACGCCGAGCAGTACTTC.

This clone was counted a single time. Mismatch with germline at one junction end may stem from a read error. This sequence joins TRBV12-3 or TRBV12-4 and TRBJ1-4, with no clear D. This CDR3 has 11 amino acids. CDR3 residues: CVSSTREKLFF. CDR3 in DNA: TGTGTCAGCAGTACCAGAGAAAAACTGTTTTTT.

V gene TRBV7-6 combines with J gene TRBJ2-7; 7 bases fit TRBD1. The CDR3 loop spans 13 amino acids. V lost 4 bases and J lost 5; bases outside the gene matches: 5. Germline CDR1 and CDR2: SGHVS and FNYEAQ. Here the CDR3 reads CASSSGQADEQYF. The CDR3 region has the DNA TGTGCCAGCAGCTCTGGACAGGCAGACGAGCAGTACTTC.

The chain links TRBV5-5 to TRBJ2-5, with 9 bases matching TRBD1. The CDR3 length is 14 residues. Germline V lookup: CDR1 SGHKS, CDR2 YYEKEE (reference sequence). The ends lost 4 bases at V and 5 bases at J; junction bases unmatched: 6. In nucleotides, the CDR3 is TGTGCCAGCAGCCCGGACAGGGGCCGGGAGACCCAGTACTTC. Its protein is CASSPDRGRETQYF.

This clone has a single count. The chain links TRBV6-5 to TRBJ2-1, with TRBD2 matching over 11 bases. After removal of 5 bases from V and 7 bases from J, the junction contained 7 bases not matched to a gene. The CDR3 consists of 15 residues. Germline V gene lookup returns CDR1 MNHEY and CDR2 SVGAGI. CDR3 in amino acids: CASSRIAGGLNEQFF. The CDR3 region has the DNA TGTGCCAGCAGTAGAATAGCGGGGGGGCTGAATGAGCAGTTCTTC.

J is TRBJ1-5 and V is TRBV7-8; D is unclear. V gave up 5 bases and J gave up 0 bases, with 11 bases separating them. Germline CDR1 reads SGHVS; CDR2 reads FQNEAQ. The CDR3 length is 15 residues. Here the CDR3 reads CASSPRVDSNQPQHF. In DNA, the CDR3 is TGTGCCAGCAGCCCCCGGGTGGATAGCAATCAGCCCCAGCATTTT.

V usage is TRBV18 and J usage is TRBJ2-7; tentative D call: TRBD1 (5 bases). The CDR3 covers 13 residues. Germline V CDR1 and CDR2: KGHSH, LQKENI. V was clipped by 2 bases and J by 3 bases, with 8 bases between them. CDR3 region: CASSPGADYEQYF. The CDR3 DNA reads TGTGCCAGCTCACCAGGGGCAGACTACGAGCAGTACTTC.

The V gene is TRBV7-2, the J gene TRBJ2-1; 7 nucleotides match TRBD2. CDR1 SGHTA and CDR2 FQGNSA come from the germline V gene. The CDR3 extends over 15 amino acids. The ends lost 2 bases at V and 4 bases at J; junction bases unmatched: 5. The CDR3 is CASSLLAGIYNEQFF. DNA of the CDR3: TGTGCCAGCAGCTTATTAGCGGGTATTTACAATGAGCAGTTCTTC.

The rearrangement uses TRBV9 and TRBJ1-3, with D perhaps matching TRBD1 (5 bases). Germline CDR1 is SGDLS and CDR2 is YYNGEE. Trimming cost V 3 bases and J 4 bases, with 11 bases left between them. The CDR3 loop spans 14 amino acids. CDR3 in amino acids: CASSEQGGGNTIYF. CDR3 bases: TGTGCCAGCAGCGAGCAGGGTGGGGGAAACACCATATATTTT.

The chain uses TRBV2 and TRBJ1-1; D is undetermined. The CDR3 spans 11 residues. Germline V gives CDR1 SNHLY, CDR2 FYNNEI. V shed 2 bases and J shed 11 bases, with 9 bases lying between them. The CDR3 nucleotides read TGTGCCAGCAGTGAAAGCGCCCTCGCTTTCTTT. Its translation: CASSESALAFF.

The V call is TRBV7-2, the J call TRBJ1-5; D is unresolved. Looked up from germline, CDR1 is SGHTA and CDR2 is FQGNSA. V was cut by 1 base and J by 1 base, with 8 bases left in between. CDR3 length: 15 amino acids. In DNA, the CDR3 is TGTGCCAGCAGCTTAGGGCTCCCGAGCAATCAGCCCCAGCATTTT. Amino acids: CASSLGLPSNQPQHF. The variable domain in full, with the rest retrieved from reference TRBV7-2 and TRBJ1-5, is GAGVSQSPSNKVTEKGKDVELRCDPISGHTALYWYRQSLGQGLEFLIYFQGNSAPDKSGLPSDRFSAERTGGSVSTLTIQRTQQEDSAVYLCASSLGLPSNQPQHFGDGTRLSIL.

The chain uses TRBV5-8 and TRBJ2-5, with TRBD1 matching over 7 bases. Germline loops: CDR1 SGHTS, CDR2 YDEGEE. Germline trimming cut 5 bases from V and 1 base from J; bases unmatched to any gene: 5. This CDR3 is built from 14 residues. The DNA for the CDR3 is TGTGCCAGCAGTCTAGACAGGGTCCAAGAGACCCAGTACTTC. This sequence encodes CASSLDRVQETQYF. The variable domain in full, completed from reference TRBV5-8 and TRBJ2-5, reads EAGVTQSPTHLIKTRGQQATLRCSPISGHTSVYWYQQALGLGLQFLLWYDEGEERNRGNFPPRFSGRQFPNYSSELNVNALELEDSALYLCASSLDRVQETQYFGPGTRLLVL.

The rearrangement joins TRBV21-1 to TRBJ2-7; TRBD1 was called by the table and not checked on the DNA. TRBV21-1 is an annotated pseudogene. The length of the CDR3 is 15 residues. The CDR3 nucleotides are TGTGCCAGCAGTGAAGTGGAGGGGGCGGGCAACGAGCAGTACTTC. Encoded protein: CASSEVEGAGNEQYF.

The gene calls are TRBV28 and TRBJ2-1, with 7 positions matching TRBD1. V lost 7 bases to trimming and J lost 10 bases; unmatched junction nucleotides: 4. Per germline, CDR1 MDHEN and CDR2 SYDVKM. This CDR3 comprises 11 residues. The CDR3 nucleotides read TGTGCCAGCATCATACAGGGGGAGCAGTTCTTC. Its translation: CASIIQGEQFF.

This clone was found once. This chain joins TRBV6-5 and TRBJ1-2, with D possibly matching TRBD1 (6 bases). The CDR3 spans 14 residues. Germline-derived CDR1 and CDR2 are MNHEY and SVGAGI. Trimming shortened V by 4 bases and J by 4 bases, and 13 bases separated the two germline ends. CDR3 loop: CASSLETGTYGYTF. DNA for the CDR3: TGTGCCAGCAGTTTGGAGACAGGAACCTATGGCTACACCTTC.

V and J are TRBV4-2 and TRBJ1-4; no definite D call. Trimming left V 4 bases short and J 4 bases short, with 4 bases between. The CDR3 covers 12 residues. Looked up from germline, CDR1 is LGHNA and CDR2 is YNFKEQ. The chain's CDR3 is CASSRHNEKLFF. The DNA of the CDR3 is TGTGCCAGCAGCCGACATAATGAAAAACTGTTTTTT.

The rearrangement links TRBV9 to TRBJ1-6, with a weak D call TRBD1 (5 bases). Germline CDR1 and CDR2: SGDLS and YYNGEE. The CDR3 spans 15 residues. Trimming took off 4 bases at V and 8 bases at J, with 16 bases between the two ends. The CDR3 spells CASSPGGPRDSPLHF. In nucleotides, the CDR3 is TGTGCCAGCAGCCCGGGGGGACCCCGGGATTCACCCCTCCACTTT.

The chain links TRBV5-8 to TRBJ1-1; 7 nucleotides line up with TRBD1. CDR3 length: 14 amino acids. The trim removed 3 bases at V and 5 bases at J, leaving 7 bases unmatched. CDR1 SGHTS and CDR2 YDEGEE come from the germline V gene. The CDR3 protein is CASSSRTGWTEAFF. CDR3 in DNA: TGTGCCAGCAGCTCCAGGACAGGCTGGACTGAAGCTTTCTTT.

The chain employs TRBV10-3 and TRBJ2-1; 11 bases fit TRBD2. CDR1 ENHRY and CDR2 SYGVKD come from the germline V gene. The junction had 10 bases not matched to a gene; V was cut back by 3 bases and J by 0 bases. The CDR3 has 19 residues. CDR3: CAISDGLAGGLSSYNEQFF. CDR3 DNA: TGTGCCATCAGTGATGGGCTAGCGGGGGGCCTGAGCTCCTACAATGAGCAGTTCTTC.

J is TRBJ1-6 and V is TRBV7-9; D is undetermined. V lost 1 base to trimming and J lost 6 bases, with 10 bases between them. Germline assignment: CDR1 SEHNR and CDR2 FQNEAQ (reference sequence). The CDR3 is made up of 15 amino acids. The CDR3 loop reads CASSLDGLGNSPLHF. The CDR3 nucleotides are TGTGCCAGCAGCTTAGACGGTCTTGGTAATTCACCCCTCCACTTT.

This chain's CDR3 is CASSPKPGGNTEAFF. The CDR3 DNA sequence: TGTGCCAGCAGCCCCAAGCCTGGCGGGAACACTGAAGCTTTCTTT. The chain is built from TRBV9 and TRBJ1-1; D call uncertain. This CDR3 has 15 residues. The germline V gene has CDR1 SGDLS and CDR2 YYNGEE. The V gene lost 4 bases and the J gene lost 1 base, with 14 bases spanning the gap.

The chain carries TRBV6-2 or TRBV6-3 and TRBJ2-3; 8 positions match TRBD2. This CDR3 has 18 residues. Unmatched junction bases numbered 12, after V lost 2 bases and J lost 2 bases. Looked up from germline, CDR1 is MNHEY and CDR2 is SVGEGT. The CDR3 spells CASSYPAGRGDFTDTQYF. CDR3 nucleotides: TGTGCCAGCAGTTACCCCGCCGGGAGGGGGGACTTCACAGATACGCAGTATTTT.

The chain joins TRBV6-5 to TRBJ2-2, with 8 bases that match TRBD1. CDR3 length: 13 amino acids. V lost 5 bases, J lost 8 bases, and 4 bases stayed unmatched. Germline-derived CDR1 and CDR2 are MNHEY and SVGAGI. CDR3 in DNA: TGTGCCAGCAGTCTCAGGGGGCGAGGGGAGCTGTTTTTT. Its protein product is CASSLRGRGELFF.

Here the CDR3 DNA reads TGTGCCAGCAGCCGCGTACTAGGGAACGAGCAGTACTTC. Translated, it gives CASSRVLGNEQYF. The chain combines TRBV12-3 or TRBV12-4 with TRBJ2-7; a weak D match, TRBD2 (5 bases). V lost 6 bases and J 5 bases, leaving 14 bases between the germline ends. The length of the CDR3 is 13 residues.

The rearrangement uses TRBV27 and TRBJ1-5; D possibly corresponds to TRBD1 (5 bases). V gave up 6 bases and J gave up 0 bases, with 12 bases separating them. The CDR3 consists of 15 residues. The germline CDR1 and CDR2 sequences are MNHEY and SMNVEV (reference sequence). CDR3 DNA sequence: TGTGCCAGCAGCCCTGGGACTTATAGCAATCAGCCCCAGCATTTT. Protein product: CASSPGTYSNQPQHF.